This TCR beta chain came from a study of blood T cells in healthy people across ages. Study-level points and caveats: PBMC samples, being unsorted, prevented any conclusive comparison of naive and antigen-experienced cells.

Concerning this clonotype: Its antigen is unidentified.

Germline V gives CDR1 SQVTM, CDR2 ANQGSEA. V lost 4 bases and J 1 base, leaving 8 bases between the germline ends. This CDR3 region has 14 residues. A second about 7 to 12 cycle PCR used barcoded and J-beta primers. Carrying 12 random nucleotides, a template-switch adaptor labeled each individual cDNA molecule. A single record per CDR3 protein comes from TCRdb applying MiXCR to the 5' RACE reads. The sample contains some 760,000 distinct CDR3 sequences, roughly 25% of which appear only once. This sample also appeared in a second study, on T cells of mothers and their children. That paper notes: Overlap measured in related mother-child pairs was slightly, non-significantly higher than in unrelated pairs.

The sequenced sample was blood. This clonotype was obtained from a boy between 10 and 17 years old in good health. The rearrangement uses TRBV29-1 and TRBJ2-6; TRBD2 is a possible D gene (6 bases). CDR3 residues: CSVVGGSGANVLTF. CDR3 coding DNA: TGCAGCGTTGTCGGGGGATCTGGGGCCAACGTCCTGACTTTC.